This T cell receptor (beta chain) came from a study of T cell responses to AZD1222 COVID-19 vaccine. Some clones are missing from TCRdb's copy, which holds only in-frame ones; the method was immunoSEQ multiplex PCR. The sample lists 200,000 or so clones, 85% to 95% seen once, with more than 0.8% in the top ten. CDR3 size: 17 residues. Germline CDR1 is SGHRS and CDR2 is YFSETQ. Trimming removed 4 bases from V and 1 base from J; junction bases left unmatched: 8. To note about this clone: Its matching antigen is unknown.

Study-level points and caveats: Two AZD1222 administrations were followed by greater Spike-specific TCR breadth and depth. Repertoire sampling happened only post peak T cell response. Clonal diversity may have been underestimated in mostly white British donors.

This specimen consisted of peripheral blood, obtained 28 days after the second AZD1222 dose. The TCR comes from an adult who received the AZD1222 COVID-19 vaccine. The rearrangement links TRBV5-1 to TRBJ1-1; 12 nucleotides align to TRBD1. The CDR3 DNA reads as TGCGCCAGCAGCCCAGGGACAGGGGGCGCCGGGAACACTGAAGCTTTCTTT. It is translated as CASSPGTGGAGNTEAFF.